These 22 T cell receptor beta chains were all obtained from the same sample, sequenced in a study of HIV-infected patients and healthy controls. No cell fractionation was done, so the repertoire covers all unsorted peripheral blood T cells. Reverse transcription used about 500 ng RNA and constant-region primers for alpha and beta. Separate chain-specific third strand synthesis with multiplexing indices produced the alpha and beta libraries. From the 5' RACE reads, TCRdb called clonotypes with MiXCR, one entry per CDR3 protein. The sample includes 13,000 or so distinct CDR3 sequences, 11% seen only once; the top ten take roughly 6.3%. Sequences were obtained from blood. All receptors derive from an adult in good health.

Judged by abundance, this clonotype is medium-sized. The rearrangement uses TRBV20-1 and TRBJ1-6; D call uncertain. Trimming took off 4 bases at V and 9 bases at J, with 13 bases between the two ends. The CDR3 runs 13 residues. Germline V gene sequence: CDR1 DFQATT, CDR2 SNEGSKA (reference sequence). CDR3 residues: CSAKPRIGSPLHF. CDR3 coding DNA: TGCAGTGCTAAACCCAGGATAGGTTCACCCCTCCACTTT.

This clonotype is termed medium-sized. The V call is TRBV11-2, the J call TRBJ2-1, with unresolved D. The CDR3 is made up of 16 amino acids. Germline CDR1 is SGHAT and CDR2 is FQNNGV. Trimming pared 5 bases from V and 8 bases from J, leaving 22 bases between. This chain's CDR3 is CASSISPPQTPDEQFF. The CDR3 DNA reads TGTGCCAGCAGCATCTCGCCCCCTCAGACACCCGATGAGCAGTTCTTC.

This chain connects TRBV15 to TRBJ1-5; D is possibly TRBD1 (5 bases). The length of the CDR3 is 17 residues. Germline V gene sequence: CDR1 LNHNV, CDR2 YYDKDF (reference sequence). V lost 5 bases and J 3 bases, leaving 20 bases between the germline ends. Written as DNA, the CDR3 is TGTGCCACCAGCCCCGGTCTGCTCTCAGGGACCAATCAGCCCCAGCATTTT. Protein: CATSPGLLSGTNQPQHF.

This clonotype was observed a few times. This chain links TRBV12-5 with TRBJ2-1; weak D call: TRBD2 (6 bases). The germline gives CDR1 LGHNT, CDR2 FRNRAP. The CDR3 runs to 14 residues. The V and J ends lost 5 bases and 10 bases respectively, with 18 bases between them. In DNA form, the CDR3 reads TGTGCTAGTGGTCCAGGTGGGGGGAGCGGCGAGCAGTTCTTC. This encodes CASGPGGGSGEQFF.

J is TRBJ1-1 and V is TRBV6-1, with 10 bases matching TRBD1. CDR1 and CDR2 (germline): MNHNS, SASEGT. Trimming cost V 5 bases and J 4 bases; bases outside gene matches: 7. The CDR3 length is 15 residues. The CDR3 protein is CASSHRDRGGTEAFF. Here the CDR3 DNA reads TGTGCCAGCAGTCACCGGGACAGGGGAGGCACTGAAGCTTTCTTT.

This clonotype was seen at least ten times. V and J are TRBV4-2 and TRBJ2-3; 10 bases line up with TRBD2. Germline V lookup: CDR1 LGHNA, CDR2 YNFKEQ. This CDR3 has 22 residues. V shed 0 bases and J 2 bases; nucleotides not matched to a gene: 20. The CDR3 protein is CASSQEGGRWPSGRGNTDTQYF. CDR3 DNA sequence: TGTGCCAGCAGCCAAGAGGGGGGAAGATGGCCTAGCGGGAGAGGGAACACAGATACGCAGTATTTT.

This clonotype came up many times. The gene calls are TRBV28 and TRBJ2-7; unclear D gene. The germline V gene has CDR1 MDHEN and CDR2 SYDVKM. The germline V and J ends were trimmed by 2 bases and 4 bases, with 9 bases remaining between them. The CDR3 totals 13 residues. The CDR3 sequence: CASSLPMGYEQYF. The CDR3 DNA is TGTGCCAGCAGTTTACCCATGGGGTACGAGCAGTACTTC. Full variable domain (outside the CDR3, taken from reference TRBV28 and TRBJ2-7): DVKVTQSSRYLVKRTGEKVFLECVQDMDHENMFWYRQDPGLGLRLIYFSYDVKMKEKGDIPEGYSVSREKKERFSLILESASTNQTSMYLCASSLPMGYEQYFGPGTRLTVT.

Only a few counts were recorded for this clonotype. This rearrangement joins TRBV27 to TRBJ1-1; maybe TRBD1 (5 bases). The V gene lost 3 bases and the J gene lost 1 base, with 12 bases spanning the gap. Germline CDR1 and CDR2: MNHEY and SMNVEV (reference sequence). The CDR3 runs to 15 residues. CDR3 sequence (DNA): TGTGCCAGCAGTTTTGGGGGTTCTGGGAACACTGAAGCTTTCTTT. It yields the protein CASSFGGSGNTEAFF.

V is TRBV4-1 and J is TRBJ2-1; TRBD1 agrees at 7 bases. The CDR3 is made up of 14 amino acids. The V gene's germline CDR1 is MGHRA and CDR2 YSYEKL. With V trimmed by 4 bases and J by 4 bases, 4 bases remained unmatched. The CDR3 DNA is TGCGCCAGCAGCCGAAGGGACAGTTACAATGAGCAGTTCTTC. Translation: CASSRRDSYNEQFF.

Many counts were recorded for this clonotype. V and J are TRBV5-1 and TRBJ2-7; D might be TRBD1 or TRBD2, each matching 6 bases. Germline CDR1 reads SGHRS; CDR2 reads YFSETQ. The CDR3 loop spans 15 amino acids. Trimming cost V 4 bases and J 0 bases, with 14 bases left between them. The CDR3 bases are TGCGCCAGCAGCCTGGGGGGCGATCGCTCCTACGAGCAGTACTTC. It specifies CASSLGGDRSYEQYF.

The chain links TRBV6-1 to TRBJ2-2; D gene ambiguous. V was pared by 6 bases and J by 6 bases, with 17 bases between. Germline CDR1 reads MNHNS; CDR2 reads SASEGT. The CDR3 totals 15 residues. This CDR3 is CASSNVGETPGELFF. The CDR3 nucleotides read TGTGCCAGCAGCAATGTTGGAGAGACGCCCGGGGAGCTGTTTTTT.

This clonotype was counted many times. J is TRBJ2-1 and V is TRBV20-1; a possible D gene is TRBD1 (5 bases). Per the germline V gene, CDR1 is DFQATT and CDR2 is SNEGSKA (reference sequence). The germline V and J ends were trimmed by 3 bases and 0 bases, with 9 bases remaining between them. The CDR3 length is 14 residues. The CDR3 region has the DNA TGCAGTGCTAGTGGGGCAAACTCCTACAATGAGCAGTTCTTC. This gives the protein CSASGANSYNEQFF.

A note on this clonotype: Being one base from a much bigger clone, this may be a read error. This chain joins TRBV6-6 and TRBJ2-3, with unresolved D. The ends were cut back, 10 bases at V and 2 bases at J, with 7 bases in the middle. Looked up from germline, CDR1 is MNHNY and CDR2 is SVGAGI (reference sequence). This CDR3 spans 11 amino acids. The CDR3 loop reads CANGSTDTQYF. CDR3 bases: TGTGCCAACGGGTCCACAGATACGCAGTATTTT.

The sample holds many counts of this clonotype. DNA of the CDR3: TGTGCCAGTCGTTCTAGCAATCAGCCCCAGCATTTT. This gives the protein CASRSSNQPQHF. The rearrangement links TRBV19 to TRBJ1-5; D is undetermined. The CDR3 spans 12 residues. The V gene's germline CDR1 is LNHDA and CDR2 SQIVND (reference sequence). V was shortened by 8 bases and J by 0 bases, with 5 bases between the two germline ends. The full variable domain, rest sourced from reference TRBV19 and TRBJ1-5, is DGGITQSPKYLFRKEGQNVTLSCEQNLNHDAMYWYRQDPGQGLRLIYYSQIVNDFQKGDIAEGYSVSREKKESFPLTVTSAQKNPTAFYLCASRSSNQPQHFGDGTRLSIL.

In this sample, this clonotype turned up a few times. The chain carries TRBV29-1 and TRBJ2-1; the D is unclear. Germline values: CDR1 SQVTM, CDR2 ANQGSEA. This CDR3 is 12 amino acids long. V was cut by 8 bases and J by 2 bases, with 10 bases left in between. This CDR3 is CSPLGAYNEQFF. The CDR3 coding sequence is TGCAGCCCCCTGGGCGCCTACAATGAGCAGTTCTTC.

The V gene is TRBV6-1, the J gene TRBJ1-4; 10 bases fit TRBD1. Germline loops: CDR1 MNHNS, CDR2 SASEGT. Unmatched junction bases numbered 8, after V lost 2 bases and J lost 8 bases. The CDR3 covers 16 residues. The CDR3 coding sequence is TGTGCCAGCAGTGAATCCCGACAGGGGGCGAGGGAAAAACTGTTTTTT. Protein sequence: CASSESRQGAREKLFF.

This clonotype was found a few times. The chain recombines TRBV6-6 with TRBJ1-5, with 9 bases identical to TRBD1. The CDR3 runs 15 residues. Germline assignment: CDR1 MNHNY and CDR2 SVGAGI (reference sequence). V was pared by 9 bases and J by 1 base, with 7 bases of the junction left unmatched. The CDR3 nucleotides are TGTGCCAGAATACCACAGGGGGCGAGCAATCAGCCCCAGCATTTT. Translating gives CARIPQGASNQPQHF.

V and J are TRBV11-2 and TRBJ2-1; 11 positions match TRBD2. Unmatched junction bases numbered 3, after V lost 1 base and J lost 7 bases. The CDR3 covers 15 residues. CDR1 SGHAT and CDR2 FQNNGV come from the germline V gene. CDR3 sequence (DNA): TGTGCCAGCAGCTTAGCACTAGCGGGAGTAAATGAGCAGTTCTTC. Its protein is CASSLALAGVNEQFF.

This clonotype was counted between two and nine times. The rearrangement links TRBV25-1 to TRBJ2-2; tentatively, D is TRBD2 (5 bases). The germline CDR1 and CDR2 sequences are MGHDK and SYGVNS. V was shortened by 2 bases and J by 5 bases, with 6 bases between the two germline ends. The CDR3 is 13 amino acids. In DNA, the CDR3 is TGTGCCAGCAGTGAAAGGAGGACCGGGGAGCTGTTTTTT. This translates into CASSERRTGELFF.

This clonotype is medium-sized (0.01 to 0.1%) in the sample. The chain is built from TRBV14 and TRBJ2-5, with D unclear. Germline V gives CDR1 SGHDN, CDR2 FVKESK. Trimming took off 1 base at V and 6 bases at J, with 6 bases between the two ends. The CDR3 loop spans 12 amino acids. This CDR3 reads CASSQVTKTQYF. CDR3 nucleotide sequence: TGTGCCAGCAGCCAAGTCACCAAGACCCAGTACTTC.

Relative to its sample, this clonotype is medium-sized. The rearrangement uses TRBV27 and TRBJ2-1, with TRBD2 identical over 9 bases. Germline trimming cut 5 bases from V and 4 bases from J; bases unmatched to any gene: 9. Germline V gives CDR1 MNHEY, CDR2 SMNVEV (reference sequence). The CDR3 length is 16 residues. DNA for the CDR3: TGTGCCAGCAGTACCCCGACTAGCGGCGTTTACAATGAGCAGTTCTTC. Its protein product is CASSTPTSGVYNEQFF.

V is TRBV20-1 and J is TRBJ1-5; D is perhaps TRBD1 (5 bases). Germline V gene data show CDR1 as DFQATT and CDR2 as SNEGSKA (reference sequence). This CDR3 has 17 amino acids. V was shortened by 1 base and J by 6 bases, with 22 bases between the two germline ends. This CDR3 is CSARGPAGGGKGQPQHF. CDR3 in DNA: TGCAGTGCTAGAGGGCCGGCCGGGGGGGGAAAAGGTCAGCCCCAGCATTTT.